The 26 T cell receptor beta chains given below trace back to one sample, sequenced in a study of monozygotic twins with cystic fibrosis. Libraries were prepared by immunoSEQ multiplex PCR; TCRdb keeps only in-frame clonotypes and omits some of them. The repertoire holds tens of thousands of clones, with over 75% as singletons. The sample was blood. Source of these receptors: a girl aged 2 to 10 with cystic fibrosis.

This chain uses TRBV6-5 with TRBJ2-1; TRBD1 aligns across 7 bases. The V segment lost 6 bases and the J segment 4 bases; nucleotides outside the gene matches: 9. In germline, CDR1 is MNHEY, CDR2 SVGAGI. The CDR3 is 15 residues long. CDR3 residues: CASRTLGGPYNEQFF. The CDR3 bases are TGTGCCAGCAGAACCCTAGGGGGCCCGTACAATGAGCAGTTCTTC.

The genes are TRBV2 and TRBJ2-1, with 14 bases that match TRBD2. There are 18 residues in the CDR3. After removal of 6 bases from V and 8 bases from J, the junction contained 15 bases not matched to a gene. Germline CDR1 SNHLY, CDR2 FYNNEI. CDR3 protein: CASSHSTLTSGGAYEQFF. The DNA for the CDR3 is TGTGCCAGCAGCCATTCAACCCTGACTAGCGGGGGGGCCTATGAGCAGTTCTTC.

This chain links TRBV19 with TRBJ1-2; D possibly corresponds to TRBD1 (5 bases). The length of the CDR3 is 18 residues. Trimming removed 7 bases from V and 1 base from J, with 25 bases in between. Germline CDR1 is LNHDA and CDR2 is SQIVND (reference sequence). The CDR3 spells CASNPLAGQRSLNYGYTF. CDR3 DNA sequence: TGTGCCAGTAACCCATTAGCAGGACAACGGAGCCTTAACTATGGCTACACCTTC. The entire variable domain, with the rest obtained from reference TRBV19 and TRBJ1-2, is as follows: DGGITQSPKYLFRKEGQNVTLSCEQNLNHDAMYWYRQDPGQGLRLIYYSQIVNDFQKGDIAEGYSVSREKKESFPLTVTSAQKNPTAFYLCASNPLAGQRSLNYGYTFGSGTRLTVV.

This sequence joins TRBV7-9 and TRBJ2-2; TRBD2 matches at 7 bases. J lost 3 bases, V lost 6 bases, and 4 bases had no gene match. CDR1 is SEHNR and CDR2 is FQNEAQ in the germline V gene (reference sequence). The CDR3 is 14 residues long. CDR3 nucleotides: TGTGCCAGCAGGACGGGGGGAGACACCGGGGAGCTGTTTTTT. Translating it yields CASRTGGDTGELFF. The full variable domain, in which reference TRBV7-9 and TRBJ2-2 provide the parts outside the CDR3, is DTGVSQNPRHKITKRGQNVTFRCDPISEHNRLYWYRQTLGQGPEFLTYFQNEAQLEKSRLLSDRFSAERPKGSFSTLEIQRTEQGDSAMYLCASRTGGDTGELFFGEGSRLTVL.

The rearrangement links TRBV7-9 to TRBJ2-5; TRBD2 agrees at 9 bases. The J segment lost 4 bases and the V segment lost 9 bases, leaving 12 bases of the junction unmatched. There are 15 residues in the CDR3. Germline CDR1 SEHNR, CDR2 FQNEAQ (reference sequence). The CDR3 loop reads CASKKQAGGGETQYF. CDR3 nucleotide sequence: TGTGCCAGTAAAAAACAAGCGGGGGGCGGAGAGACCCAGTACTTC.

V usage is TRBV4-3 and J usage is TRBJ2-5; the D is unclear. The V gene's germline CDR1 is LGHNA and CDR2 YSLEER. This CDR3 has 15 amino acids. Trimming took off 0 bases at V and 1 base at J, with 9 bases between the two ends. The CDR3 DNA reads as TGCGCCAGCAGCCAAGATGGTAGGATCCAAGAGACCCAGTACTTC. As protein: CASSQDGRIQETQYF.

The gene calls are TRBV7-2 and TRBJ1-3; D is undetermined. The CDR3 is made up of 17 amino acids. Germline V CDR1 and CDR2: SGHTA, FQGNSA. The V end was cut by 5 bases, the J end by 0 bases, with 17 bases between. This CDR3 reads CASSPMATIDSGNTIYF. The CDR3 DNA reads as TGTGCCAGCAGCCCAATGGCCACGATTGACTCTGGAAACACCATATATTTT.

The CDR3 coding sequence is TGCGCCAGCAGCCGGACCAATGAGCAGTTCTTC. Encoded protein: CASSRTNEQFF. The chain carries TRBV5-1 and TRBJ2-1; D gene uncertain. This CDR3 region has 11 residues. Per the germline V gene, CDR1 is SGHRS and CDR2 is YFSETQ. Trimming removed 4 bases from V and 6 bases from J, with 5 bases in between.

This clone was observed a handful of times. This chain links TRBV27 with TRBJ2-7; 8 bases are shared with TRBD1. The germline gives CDR1 MNHEY, CDR2 SMNVEV (reference sequence). The ends lost 4 bases at V and 3 bases at J; junction bases unmatched: 11. This CDR3 region has 16 residues. CDR3 coding DNA: TGTGCCAGCAGTTCCCAAGTACGACAGGGGCGCTACGAGCAGTACTTC. It is translated as CASSSQVRQGRYEQYF.

The rearrangement links TRBV5-1 to TRBJ2-1; 11 bases agree with TRBD2. There are 16 residues in the CDR3. J was trimmed by 9 bases and V by 1 base; bases with no gene match: 9. Germline assignment: CDR1 SGHRS and CDR2 YFSETQ. The CDR3 sequence: CASSLQRLAGYGEQFF. The CDR3 DNA reads TGCGCCAGCAGCTTGCAACGACTAGCGGGGTACGGTGAGCAGTTCTTC.

This rearrangement joins TRBV9 to TRBJ2-3; TRBD1 or TRBD2 may be the D gene (5 bases each). V gave up 1 base and J gave up 4 bases, with 10 bases separating them. The CDR3 has 14 residues. The germline CDR1 and CDR2 sequences are SGDLS and YYNGEE. The CDR3 loop is CASSVRGVADTQYF. In DNA form, the CDR3 reads TGTGCCAGCAGCGTACGAGGGGTCGCAGATACGCAGTATTTT. Supplemented by reference TRBV9 and TRBJ2-3, the full variable domain reads DSGVTQTPKHLITATGQRVTLRCSPRSGDLSVYWYQQSLDQGLQFLIQYYNGEERAKGNILERFSAQQFPDLHSELNLSSLELGDSALYFCASSVRGVADTQYFGPGTRLTVL.

This clone was found once. V usage is TRBV4-1 and J usage is TRBJ2-5; TRBD1 matches at 12 bases. The germline CDR1 and CDR2 sequences are MGHRA and YSYEKL. This CDR3 has 17 residues. The V segment lost 0 bases and the J segment 5 bases; nucleotides outside the gene matches: 7. The CDR3 DNA reads TGCGCCAGCAGCCAAGAGAGGGGGACAGGGGGCCGGGAGACCCAGTACTTC. Translation gives CASSQERGTGGRETQYF.

The V and J genes are TRBV5-5 and TRBJ1-6; D is possibly TRBD1 (5 bases). The CDR3 is 15 amino acids. From germline, CDR1 is SGHKS and CDR2 YYEKEE (reference sequence). Deletions cut 4 bases from V and 9 bases from J, with 17 bases between. Here the CDR3 reads CASSPETVLGSPLHF. The DNA for the CDR3 is TGTGCCAGCAGCCCAGAGACAGTGTTAGGTTCACCCCTCCACTTT.

This clone occurred a few times. The gene calls are TRBV7-8 and TRBJ2-2, with D unresolved. Germline CDR1 SGHVS, CDR2 FQNEAQ. This CDR3 contains 13 residues. V gave up 6 bases and J gave up 6 bases, with 11 bases separating them. CDR3 amino acids: CASSTMGAGELFF. Here the CDR3 DNA reads TGTGCCAGCAGTACAATGGGCGCCGGGGAGCTGTTTTTT. The full variable domain, rest sourced from reference TRBV7-8 and TRBJ2-2, is GAGVSQSPRYKVAKRGQDVALRCDPISGHVSLFWYQQALGQGPEFLTYFQNEAQLDKSGLPSDRFFAERPEGSVSTLKIQRTQQEDSAVYLCASSTMGAGELFFGEGSRLTVL.

The rearrangement uses TRBV7-2 and TRBJ2-3; D uncertain. Germline V gene sequence: CDR1 SGHTA, CDR2 FQGNSA. This CDR3 comprises 15 residues. V gave up 5 bases and J gave up 5 bases, with 17 bases separating them. The CDR3 loop is CASSLTIDLGDTQYF. CDR3 DNA sequence: TGTGCCAGCAGCCTCACGATTGATTTAGGAGATACGCAGTATTTT.

The V and J genes are TRBV30 and TRBJ1-6; 7 bases match TRBD1. Germline V gives CDR1 GTSNPN, CDR2 SVGIG (reference sequence). The CDR3 spans 17 residues. CDR3 in amino acids: CAGGARTGQRSNSPLHF. DNA for the CDR3: TGTGCAGGAGGGGCCCGAACGGGACAGCGCTCTAATTCACCCCTCCACTTT.

V and J are TRBV5-1 and TRBJ1-3; the match to TRBD1 covers 8 bases. The CDR3 extends over 14 amino acids. Looked up from germline, CDR1 is SGHRS and CDR2 is YFSETQ. The V gene end was trimmed by 5 bases and the J gene end by 4 bases; junction bases not matched to a gene: 5. The CDR3 here is CASSTGQGGNTIYF. The CDR3 nucleotides are TGCGCCAGCAGTACCGGACAGGGAGGAAACACCATATATTTT.

This clone came up once. The chain is built from TRBV4-1 and TRBJ2-7; TRBD1 aligns across 7 bases. The CDR3 totals 13 residues. The V and J ends lost 8 bases and 3 bases, in that order; junction bases with no gene match: 7. The V gene's germline CDR1 is MGHRA and CDR2 YSYEKL. DNA for the CDR3: TGCGCCAGCTGCGGGCAGGGGGTCTACGAGCAGTACTTC. Amino acids: CASCGQGVYEQYF.

The chain combines TRBV19 with TRBJ1-2, with 8 bases aligning to TRBD1. The J segment lost 5 bases and the V segment lost 8 bases, leaving 7 bases of the junction unmatched. The CDR3 length is 13 residues. CDR1 and CDR2 from the germline V gene are LNHDA and SQIVND (reference sequence). The CDR3 here is CASSTGGGYGYTF. DNA for the CDR3: TGTGCCAGTTCTACAGGGGGAGGGTATGGCTACACCTTC.

The rearrangement joins TRBV30 to TRBJ2-1, with D possibly being TRBD1 or TRBD2 (5 bases each). This CDR3 has 12 residues. Germline V gives CDR1 GTSNPN, CDR2 SVGIG (reference sequence). The germline V and J ends were trimmed by 2 bases and 6 bases, with 8 bases remaining between them. CDR3 nucleotides: TGTGCCTGGAGTCGTGGGGGCAATGAGCAGTTCTTC. It specifies CAWSRGGNEQFF.

The chain has TRBV6-5 and TRBJ1-5, with 7 bases identical to TRBD1. The CDR3 loop spans 13 amino acids. The V and J ends lost 6 bases and 6 bases, in that order; junction bases with no gene match: 5. Germline loops: CDR1 MNHEY, CDR2 SVGAGI. The CDR3 nucleotides are TGTGCCAGCAGCCGACAGGGAGGTCAGCCCCAGCATTTT. This gives the protein CASSRQGGQPQHF.

This clone was detected only a few times. This chain uses TRBV14 with TRBJ1-6; D is uncertain. This CDR3 spans 15 amino acids. Germline V gene data show CDR1 as SGHDN and CDR2 as FVKESK. The ends were cut back, 0 bases at V and 7 bases at J, with 10 bases in the middle. CDR3 nucleotides: TGTGCCAGCAGCCAAGATCTGGCCCCGAATTCACCCCTCCACTTT. Translating it yields CASSQDLAPNSPLHF.

The chain couples TRBV29-1 to TRBJ2-7, with a weak D call TRBD2 (6 bases). CDR1 is SQVTM, CDR2 ANQGSEA, per germline. This CDR3 has 13 residues. Trimming removed 3 bases at V and 0 bases at J, with 9 bases between. Here the CDR3 reads CSVEGEDSYEQYF. CDR3 sequence (DNA): TGCAGCGTTGAGGGGGAGGACTCCTACGAGCAGTACTTC.

This chain uses TRBV20-1 with TRBJ2-1; D gene unclear. Trimming removed 3 bases at V and 4 bases at J, with 4 bases between. Germline lookup yields CDR1 DFQATT and CDR2 SNEGSKA (reference sequence). The CDR3 length is 11 residues. CDR3 nucleotide sequence: TGCAGTGCTAGTAGGTACAATGAGCAGTTCTTC. This codes for CSASRYNEQFF.

The V call is TRBV5-1, the J call TRBJ2-3, with 11 bases matching TRBD2. Germline trimming cut 6 bases from V and 5 bases from J; bases unmatched to any gene: 8. The CDR3 extends over 15 amino acids. Germline CDR1 and CDR2: SGHRS and YFSETQ. The DNA of the CDR3 is TGCGCCAGCATTCGGGGTACTAGCGGGGGAGATACGCAGTATTTT. This sequence encodes CASIRGTSGGDTQYF.

Only one count was recorded for this clone. The CDR3 DNA reads as TGTGCCAGCAGTGAAATACAGGGGGCAGGCGAGCAGTACTTC. This sequence encodes CASSEIQGAGEQYF. The chain recombines TRBV6-1 with TRBJ2-7, with 9 positions matching TRBD1. V trimming: 2 bases; J trimming: 6 bases; junction bases outside the gene matches: 5. The CDR3 covers 14 residues. Germline V CDR1 and CDR2: MNHNS, SASEGT.